This is a list of T cell receptor beta chains from one sample in a study of blood T cell repertoires in COVID-19. Assay: immunoSEQ multiplex PCR; the TCRdb copy retains only in-frame clones and omits some. This sample has more than 250,000 clones, with over 75% found just once. The sequenced sample was PBMCs or T cells enriched from blood (not recorded which). The receptors stem from a woman aged 25 to 39 who had recovered from COVID-19. The CDR3 runs from the conserved cysteine through the conserved F or W. Each record gives: D gene, clone size, V gene, J gene, CDR3 DNA, CDR3 protein. The D gene is left open where the match is weak. Only part of the rows carry a size: once, few, many, or a class if the clone is expanded.

D gene: -
clone size: -
V gene: TRBV16
J gene: TRBJ1-5
CDR3 DNA: TGTGCCAGCAGCCCCATGCTTGAGCGGACTCAGCCCCAGCATTTT
CDR3 protein: CASSPMLERTQPQHF

D gene: -
clone size: -
V gene: TRBV15
J gene: TRBJ1-4
CDR3 DNA: TGTGCCACCAGCAGAGATGGGAGGGCCCGGGGAAAACTGTTTTTT
CDR3 protein: CATSRDGRARGKLFF

D gene: -
clone size: once
V gene: TRBV12-3/TRBV12-4
J gene: TRBJ1-2
CDR3 DNA: TGTGCCAGCACCTTAACACCCCTCAGGGACTACACCTTC
CDR3 protein: CASTLTPLRDYTF

D gene: -
clone size: -
V gene: TRBV30
J gene: TRBJ1-2
CDR3 DNA: TGTGCCTGGAGTGCTCTTCCGGGGGGCGGCTACACCTTC
CDR3 protein: CAWSALPGGGYTF

D gene: -
clone size: -
V gene: TRBV19
J gene: TRBJ1-5
CDR3 DNA: TGTGCCAGTAGTCTCTCGCCCGCAGGACAGCCCCAGCATTTT
CDR3 protein: CASSLSPAGQPQHF

D gene: TRBD2
clone size: -
V gene: TRBV6-1
J gene: TRBJ2-3
CDR3 DNA: TGTGCCAGCAGTGAAGCGGGTAGCGGGGGGGATGCTCATACGCAGTATTTT
CDR3 protein: CASSEAGSGGDAHTQYF

D gene: TRBD1
clone size: -
V gene: TRBV6-1
J gene: TRBJ1-2
CDR3 DNA: TGTGCCAGCAGTGTAACAAGGGACAGCCGCCAGTCTGGCTACACCTTC
CDR3 protein: CASSVTRDSRQSGYTF

D gene: TRBD2
clone size: -
V gene: TRBV7-2
J gene: TRBJ2-1
CDR3 DNA: TGTGCCAGCAGTCGTCTAGCGGGCGCGTACAATGAGCAGTTCTTC
CDR3 protein: CASSRLAGAYNEQFF

D gene: -
clone size: -
V gene: TRBV9
J gene: TRBJ1-1
CDR3 DNA: TGTGCCAGCAGCAAACAGGGTCGTGAAGCTTTCTTT
CDR3 protein: CASSKQGREAFF

D gene: TRBD1
clone size: -
V gene: TRBV9
J gene: TRBJ1-1
CDR3 DNA: TGTGCCAGCAGCGCCATAACAGGGGGCACTGAAGCTTTCTTT
CDR3 protein: CASSAITGGTEAFF

D gene: TRBD1
clone size: -
V gene: TRBV7-2
J gene: TRBJ1-1
CDR3 DNA: TGTGCCAGCAGAAAGACAGGGGGGAACGATGGCACTGAAGCTTTCTTT
CDR3 protein: CASRKTGGNDGTEAFF

D gene: -
clone size: -
V gene: TRBV4-3
J gene: TRBJ2-2
CDR3 DNA: TGCGCCAGCAGCCATGAACGGAGGAGGGGACTGAACACCGGGGAGCTGTTTTTT
CDR3 protein: CASSHERRRGLNTGELFF

D gene: TRBD2
clone size: -
V gene: TRBV4-1
J gene: TRBJ2-1
CDR3 DNA: TGCGCCAGCAGCCTCCGGACTAGCGGGGCCTCCCCGGAGGAGCAGTTCTTC
CDR3 protein: CASSLRTSGASPEEQFF

D gene: -
clone size: -
V gene: TRBV27
J gene: TRBJ2-7
CDR3 DNA: TGTGCCAGCAGTTTACAGGGGTCCTACGAGCAGTACTTC
CDR3 protein: CASSLQGSYEQYF

D gene: -
clone size: -
V gene: TRBV19
J gene: TRBJ1-5
CDR3 DNA: TGTGCCAGTAGTATCTATAGCCAGAGTCAGCCCCAGCATTTT
CDR3 protein: CASSIYSQSQPQHF

D gene: TRBD2
clone size: few
V gene: TRBV12-5
J gene: TRBJ2-1
CDR3 DNA: TGTGCTAGTGGAACTAGCGGGCGGGGTGAGCAGTTCTTC
CDR3 protein: CASGTSGRGEQFF